The 2 T cell receptor beta chains presented below share a single source sample, sequenced in a study of T cell responses to AZD1222 COVID-19 vaccine. The table came from immunoSEQ multiplex PCR; TCRdb's copy has only in-frame clones and leaves some out. The sample gives about 120,000 clones, 88% of which show up once; about 10% is in the top ten. Sequences were derived from peripheral blood, sampled on day 0 of AZD1222 vaccination. The receptors come from an adult in good health.

The CDR3 loop reads CASKGGAGQPQHF. The CDR3 DNA is TGTGCCAGCAAGGGGGGCGCGGGACAGCCCCAGCATTTT. V usage is TRBV6-5 and J usage is TRBJ1-5, with D possibly TRBD1 on 6 matching bases. Germline V gene data show CDR1 as MNHEY and CDR2 as SVGAGI. Trimming removed 7 bases at V and 7 bases at J, with 14 bases between. The CDR3 spans 13 residues.

This clone has more than one count but fewer than ten. The J gene is TRBJ1-1, the V gene TRBV19; no definite D call. The CDR3 totals 16 residues. Germline-derived CDR1 and CDR2 are LNHDA and SQIVND (reference sequence). V dropped 3 bases and J dropped 5 bases, with 19 bases sitting between them. The CDR3 is CASSIPERSLGTEAFF. The DNA for the CDR3 is TGTGCCAGTAGTATTCCGGAGCGGTCCCTTGGGACTGAAGCTTTCTTT. The full variable domain, rest sourced from reference TRBV19 and TRBJ1-1, is DGGITQSPKYLFRKEGQNVTLSCEQNLNHDAMYWYRQDPGQGLRLIYYSQIVNDFQKGDIAEGYSVSREKKESFPLTVTSAQKNPTAFYLCASSIPERSLGTEAFFGQGTRLTVV.